The clone carrying this TCR beta chain is medium-sized within its sample. Antigen unknown. Between the trimmed V and J ends, which lost 5 bases and 7 bases, there was a span of 9 bases. This CDR3 region has 12 residues. Germline loops: CDR1 MNHEY, CDR2 SMNVEV (reference sequence). The data originate from a study of T and B cells in COVID-19 patients. About the research overall: Of some 20 active-infection patients, approximately 18 carried comorbidities linked to unfavorable COVID-19 outcome.

Each TRB amplification used roughly 220-550 ng of genomic DNA from blood. Multiplex PCR with BIOMED2 TRB-A/B primer pools amplified TRB rearrangements. One entry per CDR3 protein results from TCRdb running MiXCR on the multiplex PCR reads. The data show a few thousand distinct CDR3 sequences, about a quarter seen once. Study-level findings and limits: Active COVID-19 showed highly clonal TRB repertoires; recovery showed diversity and richness above healthy donors.

The gene calls are TRBV27 and TRBJ2-1; no firm D call. The sample comprised blood. The clonotype was recovered from a human donor with active COVID-19. The donor label of this sample is uncertain. CDR3 bases: TGTGCCAGCAGTGGCCCTACGAATGAGCAGTTCTTC. Its translation: CASSGPTNEQFF.